This passage covers 26 T cell receptor beta chains from one sample sequenced in a study of shared clonotypes between healthy human individuals. Data came from immunoSEQ multiplex PCR; TCRdb stores just in-frame clones and leaves some out. The repertoire consists of approximately 600,000 clones, with around 96% occurring once and the leading ten covering about 0.11%. Terminally differentiated effector memory CD45RA+ cells were left out of the naive CD8 fraction, which was CD45RO-negative and positively selected for CCR7. The source material was naive CD8+ T cells sorted from blood. Receptors originate from a woman aged 25-40 years in good health.

The J gene is TRBJ2-7, the V gene TRBV18, with a possible D match to TRBD2 (7 bases). Germline V gene lookup returns CDR1 KGHSH and CDR2 LQKENI. V was pared by 3 bases and J by 7 bases, with 22 bases between. The CDR3 extends over 16 amino acids. CDR3 region: CASSPGKGEGPDEQYF. The CDR3 region has the DNA TGTGCCAGCTCACCTGGAAAGGGGGAGGGCCCGGATGAGCAGTACTTC.

V gene TRBV28 combines with J gene TRBJ2-7; tentatively, D is TRBD2 (5 bases). This CDR3 is built from 15 residues. CDR1 and CDR2 from the germline V gene are MDHEN and SYDVKM. V gave up 4 bases and J gave up 3 bases, with 16 bases separating them. CDR3 in amino acids: CASSSPSGRDYEQYF. For the CDR3, the DNA is TGTGCCAGCAGTTCCCCATCAGGACGGGACTACGAGCAGTACTTC. Supplemented by reference TRBV28 and TRBJ2-7, the full variable domain reads DVKVTQSSRYLVKRTGEKVFLECVQDMDHENMFWYRQDPGLGLRLIYFSYDVKMKEKGDIPEGYSVSREKKERFSLILESASTNQTSMYLCASSSPSGRDYEQYFGPGTRLTVT.

The V and J genes are TRBV6-6 and TRBJ2-7; TRBD2 is a possible D gene (5 bases). Trimming took off 3 bases at V and 6 bases at J, with 6 bases between the two ends. CDR1 is MNHNY, CDR2 SVGAGI, per germline (reference sequence). CDR3 length: 11 residues. CDR3 coding DNA: TGTGCCAGCAGTTATGGGAGCGAGCAGTACTTC. As protein: CASSYGSEQYF.

The chain couples TRBV28 to TRBJ1-2, with a possible D match to TRBD1 (5 bases). Germline CDR1 MDHEN, CDR2 SYDVKM. V lost 2 bases and J 6 bases, leaving 13 bases between the germline ends. The CDR3 totals 14 residues. For the CDR3, the DNA is TGTGCCAGCAGTTTAAACCGGGCGGGGGATGGCTACACCTTC. It specifies CASSLNRAGDGYTF.

Concerning this clone: The same CDR3 can be traced to other DNA sequences in this sample. The CDR3 here is CASSLGDEQYF. DNA of the CDR3: TGTGCCAGCAGTCTCGGGGACGAGCAGTACTTC. V is TRBV27 and J is TRBJ2-5, with D possibly being TRBD2 (5 bases). The end of the DNA aligns better with TRBJ2-7, so the J call may be wrong. Per germline, CDR1 MNHEY and CDR2 SMNVEV (reference sequence). The CDR3 has 11 amino acids.

The chain joins TRBV27 to TRBJ2-7; 7 bases line up with TRBD2. Trimming removed 5 bases from V and 6 bases from J; junction bases left unmatched: 7. Germline V gives CDR1 MNHEY, CDR2 SMNVEV (reference sequence). CDR3 size: 13 residues. The DNA for the CDR3 is TGTGCCAGCAGTGTCTTGACTAGCTCCGAGCAGTACTTC. This translates into CASSVLTSSEQYF.

V is TRBV21-1 and J is TRBJ2-7; no check of the table's D call, TRBD2, against the DNA was made. TRBV21-1 has pseudogene status. The CDR3 length is 13 residues. This CDR3 reads CASSKGLADPLYF. The CDR3, as DNA: TGTGCCAGCAGCAAGGGACTAGCGGACCCCCTTTACTTC.

The rearrangement joins TRBV18 to TRBJ2-6; TRBD1 agrees at 9 bases. This CDR3 has 17 residues. V gave up 5 bases and J gave up 0 bases; unmatched junction bases: 5. Looked up from germline, CDR1 is KGHSH and CDR2 is LQKENI. The chain's CDR3 is CASSSTGGLSGANVLTF. The CDR3 nucleotides are TGTGCCAGCTCATCCACAGGGGGCCTCTCTGGGGCCAACGTCCTGACTTTC.

The V call is TRBV5-4, the J call TRBJ1-1; D gene uncertain. The CDR3 loop spans 15 amino acids. Trimming removed 3 bases from V and 7 bases from J, with 19 bases in between. Germline CDR1 reads SGHNT; CDR2 reads YYREEE (reference sequence). CDR3 in DNA: TGTGCCAGCAGCTCAAGCCTGGTAGGGCGAATTGAAGCTTTCTTT. It codes for CASSSSLVGRIEAFF.

The chain couples TRBV11-1 to TRBJ2-5, with D unresolved. This CDR3 is 17 amino acids long. Germline V gene lookup returns CDR1 SGHAT and CDR2 FQDESV (reference sequence). Trimming stripped 4 bases from V and 2 bases from J, with 20 bases between. The CDR3 reads CASSSTTENLGQETQYF. The CDR3 nucleotides read TGTGCCAGCAGCTCCACGACCGAAAACCTGGGACAAGAGACCCAGTACTTC.

This sequence joins TRBV11-2 and TRBJ2-5, with no clear D. Trimming took 0 bases from V and 1 from J, leaving 6 bases between them. CDR1 and CDR2 (germline): SGHAT, FQNNGV. The CDR3 is made up of 14 amino acids. The CDR3, as DNA: TGTGCCAGCAGCTTAGAGTTGGTCCAAGAGACCCAGTACTTC. As protein: CASSLELVQETQYF. The complete variable domain, with remaining parts taken from reference TRBV11-2 and TRBJ2-5, reads EAGVAQSPRYKIIEKRQSVAFWCNPISGHATLYWYQQILGQGPKLLIQFQNNGVVDDSQLPKDRFSAERLKGVDSTLKIQPAKLEDSAVYLCASSLELVQETQYFGPGTRLLVL.

The sample holds one count of this clone. The V and J genes are TRBV10-1 and TRBJ2-6, with D unresolved. This CDR3 spans 16 amino acids. The germline CDR1 and CDR2 sequences are WNHNN and SYGVQD (reference sequence). The V end was cut by 8 bases, the J end by 0 bases, with 14 bases between. CDR3 sequence (DNA): TGCGCCAGCGGACGGTGGCAGTGCTCTGGGGCCAACGTCCTGACTTTC. Translating it yields CASGRWQCSGANVLTF.

The chain joins TRBV4-1 to TRBJ2-5; TRBD1 matches 8 bases. The end of the DNA fits TRBJ2-7 better, so the J call may be wrong. CDR1 and CDR2 (germline): MGHRA, YSYEKL. The CDR3 is 14 residues long. The CDR3 sequence is CASSQAWTGNEQYF. The CDR3 DNA reads as TGCGCCAGCAGCCAAGCGTGGACAGGGAACGAGCAGTACTTC.

This chain uses TRBV13 with TRBJ2-7; the D gene is possibly TRBD1 (6 bases). Looked up from germline, CDR1 is PRHDT and CDR2 is FYEKMQ (reference sequence). This CDR3 contains 14 residues. V was cut by 3 bases and J by 0 bases, with 9 bases left in between. The CDR3 DNA reads as TGTGCCAGCAGCTTCAGGGGCCTCTCCTACGAGCAGTACTTC. This gives the protein CASSFRGLSYEQYF. Combining the CDR3 with reference TRBV13 and TRBJ2-7 gives the whole variable domain AAGVIQSPRHLIKEKRETATLKCYPIPRHDTVYWYQQGPGQDPQFLISFYEKMQSDKGSIPDRFSAQQFSDYHSELNMSSLELGDSALYFCASSFRGLSYEQYFGPGTRLTVT.

This chain connects TRBV4-1 to TRBJ2-7, with D unclear. Trimming removed 0 bases at V and 3 bases at J, with 15 bases between. CDR3 size: 16 residues. The germline gives CDR1 MGHRA, CDR2 YSYEKL. The CDR3 protein is CASSQDAWNQHYEQYF. The CDR3 DNA reads as TGCGCCAGCAGCCAAGATGCGTGGAATCAGCACTACGAGCAGTACTTC.

The V call is TRBV30, the J call TRBJ2-7; no clear D gene. The CDR3 extends over 11 amino acids. CDR1 is GTSNPN, CDR2 SVGIG, per germline (reference sequence). V dropped 2 bases and J dropped 6 bases, with 8 bases sitting between them. CDR3 DNA: TGTGCCTGGAGTATGCCGGGCGAGCAGTACTTC. The encoded protein is CAWSMPGEQYF.

V is TRBV11-1 and J is TRBJ2-3, with TRBD2 matching 8 bases. The CDR3 is 14 residues long. V lost 6 bases to trimming and J lost 4 bases; unmatched junction nucleotides: 6. In germline, CDR1 is SGHAT, CDR2 FQDESV (reference sequence). The CDR3 DNA sequence: TGTGCCAGCAGGCCTAGACTAGCGCCAGATACGCAGTATTTT. Its protein is CASRPRLAPDTQYF.

V gene TRBV7-2 combines with J gene TRBJ1-4; 9 nucleotides align to TRBD1. From germline, CDR1 is SGHTA and CDR2 FQGNSA. The V and J ends lost 3 bases and 7 bases, in that order; junction bases with no gene match: 3. The CDR3 consists of 14 residues. DNA of the CDR3: TGTGCCAGCAGCTTGGGACAGGGCGCTGAAAAACTGTTTTTT. Translating it yields CASSLGQGAEKLFF. Variable domain in full (rest from reference TRBV7-2 and TRBJ1-4): GAGVSQSPSNKVTEKGKDVELRCDPISGHTALYWYRQSLGQGLEFLIYFQGNSAPDKSGLPSDRFSAERTGGSVSTLTIQRTQQEDSAVYLCASSLGQGAEKLFFGSGTQLSVL.

This chain connects TRBV14 to TRBJ2-6; TRBD1 matches at 9 bases. The ends lost 4 bases at V and 0 bases at J; junction bases unmatched: 7. Germline CDR1 and CDR2: SGHDN and FVKESK. This CDR3 has 18 residues. Here the CDR3 reads CASSPTGGGRSGANVLTF. CDR3 DNA: TGTGCCAGCAGCCCGACAGGGGGTGGTCGCTCTGGGGCCAACGTCCTGACTTTC.

The chain couples TRBV6-1 to TRBJ2-7; either TRBD1 or TRBD2 may supply D (6 bases each). The germline V gene encodes CDR1 MNHNS and CDR2 SASEGT. The CDR3 consists of 13 residues. V was cut by 4 bases and J by 1 base, with 8 bases left in between. CDR3 amino acids: CASSGGGSYEQYF. Here the CDR3 DNA reads TGTGCCAGCAGTGGAGGGGGGTCCTACGAGCAGTACTTC.

The chain links TRBV13 to TRBJ1-2, with D possibly TRBD1 on 6 matching bases. Trimming shortened V by 3 bases and J by 8 bases, and 16 bases separated the two germline ends. CDR1 PRHDT and CDR2 FYEKMQ come from the germline V gene (reference sequence). This CDR3 is built from 14 residues. The CDR3: CASSFRTELGGYTF. The CDR3 coding sequence is TGTGCCAGCAGCTTCCGGACAGAGCTCGGGGGCTACACCTTC.

The chain carries TRBV7-2 and TRBJ2-1, with 8 bases identical to TRBD1. The germline gives CDR1 SGHTA, CDR2 FQGNSA. Trimming removed 5 bases from V and 0 bases from J; junction bases left unmatched: 6. The CDR3 covers 16 residues. The CDR3 DNA is TGTGCCAGCAGCCTGCGGACAGGGAGCTCCTACAATGAGCAGTTCTTC. Translated, it gives CASSLRTGSSYNEQFF.

This chain uses TRBV5-3 with TRBJ1-5; D is unresolved. TRBV5-3 is recorded as an ORF, its role being uncertain. The CDR3 runs 15 residues. V lost 4 bases, J lost 5 bases, and 16 bases lay in between. The CDR3, as DNA: TGTGCCAGAAGCCGGAAGTTCCTCAGGCATCAGCCCCAGCATTTT. Translation gives CARSRKFLRHQPQHF.

The CDR3 loop reads CASSQTGTLYSNQPQHF. CDR3 in DNA: TGTGCCAGCAGCCAGACAGGGACCCTTTATAGCAATCAGCCCCAGCATTTT. The V gene is TRBV7-8, the J gene TRBJ1-5; 7 bases agree with TRBD1. Germline V CDR1 and CDR2: SGHVS, FQNEAQ. CDR3 length equals 17 residues. Trimming cost V 5 bases and J 0 bases; bases outside gene matches: 10.

V is TRBV14 and J is TRBJ1-3, with D possibly TRBD1 on 5 matching bases. V was shortened by 0 bases and J by 8 bases, with 8 bases between the two germline ends. Germline V gene lookup returns CDR1 SGHDN and CDR2 FVKESK. This CDR3 has 13 amino acids. For the CDR3, the DNA is TGTGCCAGCAGCCAAGATTGGGGGGACACCATATATTTT. Translating it yields CASSQDWGDTIYF.

The chain uses TRBV5-6 and TRBJ2-7, with a weak D call TRBD2 (6 bases). CDR3 size: 14 residues. Germline V gene data show CDR1 as SGHDT and CDR2 as YYEEEE. Between the trimmed V and J ends, which lost 4 bases and 4 bases, there was a span of 15 bases. Here the CDR3 reads CASSASLAPYEQYF. DNA of the CDR3: TGTGCCAGCAGCGCAAGTCTAGCGCCGTACGAGCAGTACTTC.